The sequence of this T cell receptor (beta chain) was determined in a study of CD8 T cells in ankylosing spondylitis. With respect to this clonotype: The antigen is not known.

Germline CDR1 LGHNA, CDR2 YSLEER. This CDR3 spans 13 amino acids. V dropped 0 bases and J dropped 7 bases, with 10 bases sitting between them. Making use of molecular barcodes, quantitative 5'-RACE generated TCR beta libraries. TCRdb reanalysed the 5' RACE reads using MiXCR and keeps one entry per CDR3 protein. This sample carries about 150,000 distinct CDR3 sequences, roughly 31% of them seen once, and the ten largest clones take 4.5% to 6%. Study observations and caveats: Reportedly, disease-linked clones are significantly enriched in ankylosing spondylitis patients' matched synovial fluid.

The clonotype comes from a male donor with ankylosing spondylitis. The sequenced sample was synovial fluid, either unsorted or a sorted T cell fraction (not recorded which). The chain employs TRBV4-3 and TRBJ2-7, with D hard to call. CDR3 amino acids: CASSQDFRSEQYF. CDR3 nucleotide sequence: TGCGCCAGCAGCCAAGATTTTCGGAGTGAGCAGTACTTC.